One and the same sample provided the 20 T cell receptor beta chains below, sequenced in a study of T cell responses to AZD1222 COVID-19 vaccine. Repertoires were generated with immunoSEQ multiplex PCR, while TCRdb's copy carries only in-frame clones and drops some. The table includes about 140,000 clones, roughly nine tenths detected once. Material: peripheral blood, obtained 28 days after the second AZD1222 dose. The receptor source for this set is an adult who received the AZD1222 COVID-19 vaccine.

The rearrangement links TRBV4-2 to TRBJ2-7; 7 positions agree with TRBD2. Germline assignment: CDR1 LGHNA and CDR2 YNFKEQ. V was pared by 0 bases and J by 6 bases, with 11 bases of the junction left unmatched. This CDR3 contains 16 residues. The CDR3 bases are TGTGCCAGCAGCCAAGATAGGAGCGGGGTTGAGCGCGAGCAGTACTTC. Its translation is CASSQDRSGVEREQYF.

The chain couples TRBV6-1 to TRBJ2-7; D is perhaps TRBD1 (5 bases). The V and J ends lost 0 bases and 6 bases respectively, with 9 bases between them. CDR1 is MNHNS, CDR2 SASEGT, per germline. CDR3 length: 13 amino acids. For the CDR3, the DNA is TGTGCCAGCAGTGAAGCAGGGGCTGGCGAGCAGTACTTC. This gives the protein CASSEAGAGEQYF.

The gene calls are TRBV10-3 and TRBJ1-2, with TRBD1 as a possible D gene (5 bases). Germline V gene sequence: CDR1 ENHRY, CDR2 SYGVKD. This CDR3 comprises 17 residues. Trimming removed 3 bases from V and 2 bases from J, with 19 bases in between. The CDR3 region has the DNA TGTGCCATCAGTGAACCAAAAGCGGGGGGAGGGAACTATGGCTACACCTTC. It encodes CAISEPKAGGGNYGYTF.

V gene TRBV11-2 combines with J gene TRBJ1-6, with D unclear. CDR3 length: 14 residues. Trimming removed 3 bases at V and 9 bases at J, with 12 bases between. Germline V gives CDR1 SGHAT, CDR2 FQNNGV. Written as DNA, the CDR3 is TGTGCCAGCAGCTTGGGTGGGAAGGTTTCACCCCTCCACTTT. It yields the protein CASSLGGKVSPLHF.

The chain recombines TRBV28 with TRBJ1-6; D ambiguous. Germline V gives CDR1 MDHEN, CDR2 SYDVKM. The CDR3 extends over 13 amino acids. Trimming cost V 5 bases and J 10 bases, with 12 bases left between them. The CDR3 protein is CASSPRVGSPLHF. Here the CDR3 DNA reads TGTGCCAGCAGTCCCCGGGTCGGCTCACCCCTCCACTTT. Full variable domain (rest looked up from reference TRBV28 and TRBJ1-6): DVKVTQSSRYLVKRTGEKVFLECVQDMDHENMFWYRQDPGLGLRLIYFSYDVKMKEKGDIPEGYSVSREKKERFSLILESASTNQTSMYLCASSPRVGSPLHFGNGTRLTVT.

This chain uses TRBV5-1 with TRBJ1-1; D is undetermined. The germline V gene has CDR1 SGHRS and CDR2 YFSETQ. V was pared by 0 bases and J by 1 base, with 7 bases between. The CDR3 is 14 residues long. CDR3 sequence reads: CASSLDGKNTEAFF. The CDR3 DNA follows: TGCGCCAGCAGCTTGGACGGCAAGAACACTGAAGCTTTCTTT.

The V gene is TRBV4-2, the J gene TRBJ2-2, with a weak D call TRBD2 (6 bases). The CDR3 spans 17 residues. V lost 1 base, J lost 4 bases, and 16 bases lay in between. CDR1 is LGHNA, CDR2 YNFKEQ, per germline. CDR3 in DNA: TGTGCCAGCAGCCAAGGAGTCGTACTAGCAGCCACCGGGGAGCTGTTTTTT. Translation: CASSQGVVLAATGELFF.

Only one count was recorded for this clone. The V call is TRBV10-3, the J call TRBJ1-1; D not certain. Germline CDR1 reads ENHRY; CDR2 reads SYGVKD. The CDR3 is 16 residues long. The V and J ends lost 3 bases and 2 bases respectively, with 16 bases between them. This CDR3 is CAISDRLRLGNTEAFF. For the CDR3, the DNA is TGTGCCATCAGTGACCGATTGAGGTTAGGCAACACTGAAGCTTTCTTT.

The CDR3 sequence: CASSILPGQRNSPLHF. Written as DNA, the CDR3 is TGTGCCAGTAGTATTCTTCCGGGACAGCGTAATTCACCCCTCCACTTT. This chain links TRBV19 with TRBJ1-6; 7 bases map to TRBD1. Germline CDR1 and CDR2: LNHDA and SQIVND (reference sequence). V shed 3 bases and J 6 bases; nucleotides not matched to a gene: 8. The CDR3 sequence is 16 residues long. The whole variable domain, remainder taken from reference TRBV19 and TRBJ1-6, is DGGITQSPKYLFRKEGQNVTLSCEQNLNHDAMYWYRQDPGQGLRLIYYSQIVNDFQKGDIAEGYSVSREKKESFPLTVTSAQKNPTAFYLCASSILPGQRNSPLHFGNGTRLTVT.

The rearrangement joins TRBV12-3 or TRBV12-4 to TRBJ2-5; tentative D call: TRBD1 (6 bases). Trimming removed 6 bases from V and 2 bases from J, with 10 bases in between. This CDR3 contains 13 residues. In nucleotides, the CDR3 is TGTGCCAGCAGCGCTACAGGGCAAGAGACCCAGTACTTC. Its translation: CASSATGQETQYF.

The chain joins TRBV7-9 to TRBJ2-7, with 13 bases that match TRBD2. V was pared by 4 bases and J by 2 bases, with 5 bases of the junction left unmatched. Germline CDR1 reads SEHNR; CDR2 reads FQNEAQ (reference sequence). This CDR3 has 16 amino acids. The CDR3 DNA reads TGTGCCAGCAGCTACACTACTAGCGGGGGGGCCTACGAGCAGTACTTC. Its translation: CASSYTTSGGAYEQYF.

The chain carries TRBV6-2 or TRBV6-3 and TRBJ1-2; 7 bases agree with TRBD1. V lost 2 bases to trimming and J lost 2 bases; unmatched junction nucleotides: 11. In germline, CDR1 is MNHEY, CDR2 SVGEGT. The CDR3 loop spans 17 amino acids. CDR3 in amino acids: CASSYRPGGRSNYGYTF. The CDR3 region has the DNA TGTGCCAGCAGTTACCGGCCAGGGGGTAGAAGCAACTATGGCTACACCTTC.

The chain links TRBV7-9 to TRBJ1-4; the D is unclear. Germline V lookup: CDR1 SEHNR, CDR2 FQNEAQ (reference sequence). The CDR3 loop spans 16 amino acids. V lost 0 bases and J lost 0, with 8 bases in between. CDR3 coding DNA: TGTGCCAGCAGCTTAGCTTCCAGAGCAACTAATGAAAAACTGTTTTTT. As protein: CASSLASRATNEKLFF.

The chain is built from TRBV6-5 and TRBJ2-5; possibly TRBD1 or TRBD2 for D (5 bases each). The V gene lost 6 bases and the J gene lost 8 bases, with 22 bases spanning the gap. Germline CDR1 reads MNHEY; CDR2 reads SVGAGI. CDR3 length: 15 residues. In DNA, the CDR3 is TGTGCCAGCAGGAGGGGTTTTCGGGTCGTCGGTACCCAGTACTTC. It encodes CASRRGFRVVGTQYF.

The CDR3 reads CSVRQGRDSPLHF. CDR3 sequence (DNA): TGCAGCGTCCGTCAGGGGCGGGATTCACCCCTCCACTTT. This rearrangement joins TRBV29-1 to TRBJ1-6, with a tentative D call TRBD1 (6 bases). The CDR3 totals 13 residues. Germline CDR1 SQVTM, CDR2 ANQGSEA. The V end lost 6 bases, the J end lost 8 bases, and 14 bases lay between the germline ends.

The genes are TRBV21-1 and TRBJ2-2; the D call TRBD1 from the table was never checked on the DNA. TRBV21-1 is a pseudogene segment. This CDR3 has 13 residues. CDR3 sequence (DNA): TGTGCCAGCAGCACCACAGGGCCCGGGGAGCTGTTTTTT. Its translation: CASSTTGPGELFF.

The genes are TRBV5-1 and TRBJ1-1; 11 nucleotides agree with TRBD1. The CDR3 is 18 amino acids. With V trimmed by 4 bases and J by 1 base, 12 bases remained unmatched. Germline assignment: CDR1 SGHRS and CDR2 YFSETQ. The CDR3 reads CASSDPDRGLGRNTEAFF. The DNA for the CDR3 is TGCGCCAGCAGCGACCCGGACAGGGGGCTAGGGCGGAACACTGAAGCTTTCTTT.

This clone was observed once. Other DNA sequences within the sample encode an identical CDR3. The genes are TRBV28 and TRBJ2-7; D not certain. This CDR3 is 11 amino acids long. Germline V lookup: CDR1 MDHEN, CDR2 SYDVKM. The V gene lost 3 bases and the J gene lost 2 bases, with 2 bases spanning the gap. The CDR3: CASSFTYEQYF. DNA for the CDR3: TGTGCCAGCAGTTTCACCTACGAGCAGTACTTC.

This rearrangement joins TRBV6-4 to TRBJ1-1; weak D call: TRBD1 (6 bases). The germline V gene encodes CDR1 MRHNA and CDR2 SNTAGT. The CDR3 is made up of 13 amino acids. V lost 4 bases to trimming and J lost 3 bases, with 9 bases between them. The chain's CDR3 is CASSAYRDTEAFF. The DNA of the CDR3 is TGTGCCAGCAGTGCCTACAGGGACACTGAAGCTTTCTTT.

This rearrangement joins TRBV7-2 to TRBJ2-1, with D maybe TRBD2 (6 bases). The CDR3 covers 13 residues. V was trimmed by 7 bases and J by 6 bases, leaving 13 bases between them. CDR1 SGHTA and CDR2 FQGNSA come from the germline V gene. In DNA, the CDR3 is TGTGCCAGCAAAACGGTGGGGGGCAATGAGCAGTTCTTC. Encoded protein: CASKTVGGNEQFF.